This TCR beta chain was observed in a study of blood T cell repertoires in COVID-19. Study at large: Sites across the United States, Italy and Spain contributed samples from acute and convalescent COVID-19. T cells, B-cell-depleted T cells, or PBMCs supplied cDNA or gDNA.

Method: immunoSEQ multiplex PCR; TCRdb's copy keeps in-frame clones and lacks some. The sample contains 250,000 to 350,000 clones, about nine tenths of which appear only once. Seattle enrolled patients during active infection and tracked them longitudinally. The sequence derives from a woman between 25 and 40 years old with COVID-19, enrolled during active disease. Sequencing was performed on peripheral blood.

The CDR3 loop is CASSYGAPGELFF. The CDR3 coding sequence is TGTGCCAGCAGCTACGGAGCCCCCGGGGAGCTGTTTTTT. The chain couples TRBV7-3 to TRBJ2-2, with D hard to call. V lost 4 bases to trimming and J lost 6 bases, with 9 bases between them. CDR3 length: 13 residues. Germline V gene data show CDR1 as SGHTA and CDR2 as FQGTGA.